These 6 T cell receptor beta chains share one sample of origin, sequenced in a study of cytomegalovirus exposure and HLA in healthy donors. The PCR was carried out with 60 Vbeta primers and 13 Jbeta primers. TCRdb's copy holds only in-frame clones and misses some; the assay was immunoSEQ multiplex PCR. The table for this sample gives roughly 220,000 clones. Specimen: PBMCs. The source is a girl aged 2 to 10 in good health and CMV-seropositive.

V gene TRBV5-1 combines with J gene TRBJ2-7; D call uncertain. The CDR3 length is 14 residues. CDR1 and CDR2 (germline): SGHRS, YFSETQ. Trimming removed 6 bases at V and 2 bases at J, with 15 bases between. The CDR3 DNA reads as TGCGCCAGCAAATCGGCGGAAAACGCCTACGAGCAGTACTTC. Amino acid sequence: CASKSAENAYEQYF.

This chain joins TRBV15 and TRBJ2-7; a possible D gene is TRBD1 (6 bases). Deletions cut 10 bases from V and 5 bases from J, with 15 bases between. This CDR3 contains 12 residues. Germline V gives CDR1 LNHNV, CDR2 YYDKDF (reference sequence). The CDR3 DNA follows: TGTGCCATCGTAGGACAGTCCAACGAGCAGTACTTC. This gives the protein CAIVGQSNEQYF.

The chain links TRBV19 to TRBJ2-5; 10 bases fit TRBD1. This CDR3 is built from 16 residues. Germline V gene lookup returns CDR1 LNHDA and CDR2 SQIVND (reference sequence). Losses at the gene ends were 4 bases for V and 3 bases for J; bases not matched to a gene: 8. The CDR3 DNA reads TGTGCCAGTAGTAGGCGGGACAGGGGTCGTGAAGAGACCCAGTACTTC. Protein product: CASSRRDRGREETQYF.

The chain carries TRBV7-9 and TRBJ1-4; 8 nucleotides match TRBD1. V was clipped by 5 bases and J by 8 bases; unmatched bases: 10. This CDR3 has 15 residues. The germline V gene encodes CDR1 SEHNR and CDR2 FQNEAQ (reference sequence). CDR3 DNA: TGTGCCAGCAGCCTTGCCCACAGGGGGGACGAAAAACTGTTTTTT. Its translation is CASSLAHRGDEKLFF.

V and J are TRBV19 and TRBJ2-2; a possible D gene is TRBD2 (5 bases). This CDR3 is built from 11 residues. Germline V gene data show CDR1 as LNHDA and CDR2 as SQIVND (reference sequence). Trimming took 10 bases from V and 6 from J, leaving 9 bases between them. As DNA, the CDR3 is TGTGCCACTGGGAGACCCGGGGAGCTGTTTTTT. It encodes CATGRPGELFF.

This chain connects TRBV7-9 to TRBJ1-1; D gene ambiguous. Germline V gene lookup returns CDR1 SEHNR and CDR2 FQNEAQ (reference sequence). The V and J ends lost 5 bases and 5 bases respectively, with 18 bases between them. There are 15 residues in the CDR3. The CDR3 region has the DNA TGTGCCAGCAGCCCGTGGTGGGAGGGCGAGACTGAAGCTTTCTTT. This sequence encodes CASSPWWEGETEAFF.